These T cell receptor beta chains were read from a single sample in a study of OX40 agonist ivuxolimab in advanced cancers. Assay: immunoSEQ multiplex PCR; the TCRdb copy retains only in-frame clones and omits some. The sample includes about 69,000 clones, roughly 87% of them seen just once. Sample: CD4+ or CD8+ T cells sorted from blood, taken in a trial of the OX40 agonist ivuxolimab. The receptors derive from an adult with an advanced solid tumor such as melanoma, head and neck, liver or kidney cancer. Both conserved end residues are part of each CDR3. The D gene is left open where the match is weak. Clone size appears in some rows only: once, few, many, or a class for an expanded clone.

v_gene: TRBV30; d_gene: .; abundance: .; j_gene: TRBJ1-1; CDR3aa: CAWSEGRGLNTEAFF; CDR3nt: TGTGCCTGGAGTGAGGGCCGAGGACTGAACACTGAAGCTTTCTTT
v_gene: TRBV5-1; d_gene: TRBD1; abundance: once; j_gene: TRBJ1-4; CDR3aa: CASSLGTANEKLFF; CDR3nt: TGCGCCAGCAGCTTAGGGACAGCTAATGAAAAACTGTTTTTT
v_gene: TRBV28; d_gene: TRBD1; abundance: .; j_gene: TRBJ1-5; CDR3aa: CASRPARTGLNQPQHF; CDR3nt: TGTGCCAGCAGGCCAGCGAGGACAGGGCTGAATCAGCCCCAGCATTTT
v_gene: TRBV6-1; d_gene: .; abundance: few; j_gene: TRBJ2-7; CDR3aa: CATTVTYEQYF; CDR3nt: TGTGCCACGACAGTTACCTACGAGCAGTACTTC
v_gene: TRBV6-5; d_gene: .; abundance: .; j_gene: TRBJ1-4; CDR3aa: CASRPGLGTNEKLFF; CDR3nt: TGTGCCAGCAGACCGGGTTTGGGGACTAATGAAAAACTGTTTTTT
v_gene: TRBV19; d_gene: .; abundance: .; j_gene: TRBJ1-5; CDR3aa: CASSIGVRLSNQPQHF; CDR3nt: TGTGCCAGTAGTATAGGGGTGAGGCTCAGCAATCAGCCCCAGCATTTT
v_gene: TRBV9; d_gene: .; abundance: .; j_gene: TRBJ2-2; CDR3aa: CASRDRQDTGELFF; CDR3nt: TGTGCCAGCAGGGACAGACAAGACACCGGGGAGCTGTTTTTT
v_gene: TRBV7-3; d_gene: TRBD2; abundance: .; j_gene: TRBJ2-7; CDR3aa: CASSQRQSGAFEQYF; CDR3nt: TGCGCCAGCAGCCAAAGACAGAGCGGGGCATTCGAGCAGTACTTC
v_gene: TRBV29-1; d_gene: TRBD1; abundance: .; j_gene: TRBJ2-7; CDR3aa: CSVDLPGQSSYEQYF; CDR3nt: TGCAGCGTTGACCTCCCGGGACAGAGCTCCTACGAGCAGTACTTC
v_gene: TRBV5-1; d_gene: .; abundance: .; j_gene: TRBJ2-2; CDR3aa: CASSLFGRDSSGELFF; CDR3nt: TGCGCCAGCAGCTTGTTTGGCAGGGACTCATCCGGGGAGCTGTTTTTT
v_gene: TRBV7-8; d_gene: .; abundance: .; j_gene: TRBJ1-2; CDR3aa: CASSLAGVQYGYTF; CDR3nt: TGTGCCAGCAGCTTAGCGGGGGTTCAGTATGGCTACACCTTC
v_gene: TRBV18; d_gene: .; abundance: .; j_gene: TRBJ2-6; CDR3aa: CASSPPGRAGANVLTF; CDR3nt: TGTGCCAGCTCACCACCTGGACGGGCTGGGGCCAACGTCCTGACTTTC
v_gene: TRBV6-1; d_gene: .; abundance: once; j_gene: TRBJ2-1; CDR3aa: CASRPMGAVNEQFF; CDR3nt: TGTGCCAGCAGACCAATGGGGGCCGTCAATGAGCAGTTCTTC
v_gene: TRBV30; d_gene: .; abundance: .; j_gene: TRBJ1-5; CDR3aa: CAWSPGAIEPQHF; CDR3nt: TGTGCCTGGAGTCCAGGCGCAATTGAGCCCCAGCATTTT
v_gene: TRBV27; d_gene: .; abundance: .; j_gene: TRBJ1-2; CDR3aa: CASSLKGWGNYGYTF; CDR3nt: TGTGCCAGCAGTTTAAAGGGTTGGGGTAACTATGGCTACACCTTC
v_gene: TRBV6-6; d_gene: .; abundance: .; j_gene: TRBJ1-4; CDR3aa: CASGDSGLFF; CDR3nt: TGTGCCAGCGGGGACTCGGGGCTGTTTTTT
v_gene: TRBV29-1; d_gene: .; abundance: .; j_gene: TRBJ1-3; CDR3aa: CSVEDGRGSGNTIYF; CDR3nt: TGCAGCGTTGAAGACGGCAGGGGCTCTGGAAACACCATATATTTT
v_gene: TRBV5-4; d_gene: .; abundance: .; j_gene: TRBJ2-1; CDR3aa: CAIRGGVNNEQFF; CDR3nt: TGTGCCATCCGAGGGGGGGTGAACAATGAGCAGTTCTTC
v_gene: TRBV28; d_gene: .; abundance: .; j_gene: TRBJ2-5; CDR3aa: CASSLGGGGSPTQYF; CDR3nt: TGTGCCAGCAGTTTAGGGGGCGGCGGGTCTCCGACCCAGTACTTC
v_gene: TRBV12-5; d_gene: .; abundance: .; j_gene: TRBJ2-7; CDR3aa: CASGLNYEQYF; CDR3nt: TGTGCTAGTGGCCTTAACTACGAGCAGTACTTC
v_gene: TRBV21-1; d_gene: .; abundance: .; j_gene: TRBJ2-4; CDR3aa: CASSRKAGAKNIQYF; CDR3nt: TGTGCCAGCAGCAGAAAGGCAGGAGCCAAAAACATTCAGTACTTC
v_gene: TRBV2; d_gene: .; abundance: .; j_gene: TRBJ1-1; CDR3aa: CASSRGRNLEAFF; CDR3nt: TGTGCCAGCTCTCGTGGCAGGAACCTTGAAGCTTTCTTT
v_gene: TRBV7-3; d_gene: .; abundance: .; j_gene: TRBJ1-1; CDR3aa: CASSLSRNTEAFF; CDR3nt: TGTGCCAGCAGCTTATCCAGGAACACTGAAGCTTTCTTT
v_gene: TRBV28; d_gene: .; abundance: .; j_gene: TRBJ2-2; CDR3aa: CASSFTGPNTGELFF; CDR3nt: TGTGCCAGCAGTTTTACCGGACCCAACACCGGGGAGCTGTTTTTT
v_gene: TRBV5-6; d_gene: TRBD1; abundance: .; j_gene: TRBJ2-7; CDR3aa: CASSPSGTGAPFKQYF; CDR3nt: TGTGCCAGCAGCCCTTCTGGGACAGGAGCCCCTTTCAAGCAGTACTTC